A selection of T cell receptor beta chains follows, all from one sample in a study of regulatory T cells in long-lasting Graves disease. TCRdb independently ran MiXCR on the multiplex PCR reads; one entry per CDR3 protein. The table records roughly 500,000 distinct CDR3 sequences, roughly 15% of them present only once. Separately, the same data were catalogued under a study of T cells in Graves' hyperthyroidism and ophthalmopathy.

The source was peripheral blood mononuclear cells (PBMCs), collected at new diagnosis, from a patient treated with antithyroid drugs. Source of these receptors: a woman between 50 and 59 years old with Graves disease. Each CDR3 is given with its conserved first and last residue. A D gene is named only where the DNA matches it firmly. Expanded clones are given a class, and other clones once, few, many or no size at all.

d_call j_call v_call clone_size cdr3_aa cdr3_nt
TRBD1 TRBJ1-2 TRBV2 many CASSRGQPTNYGYTF TGTGCCAGCAGTAGGGGACAGCCTACTAACTATGGCTACACCTTC
NA TRBJ1-5 TRBV6-1 many CASSEAGGGVQPQHF TGTGCCAGCAGTGAAGCGGGGGGCGGGGTTCAGCCCCAGCATTTT
TRBD1 TRBJ1-6 TRBV2 many CASTRDRVGSPLHF TGTGCCAGCACCCGGGACAGGGTAGGATCACCCCTCCACTTT
NA TRBJ2-7 TRBV5-5 many CASSGHRQVPNSYEQYF TGTGCCAGCAGCGGCCACCGACAGGTACCAAACTCCTACGAGCAGTACTTC
TRBD1 TRBJ2-7 TRBV18 NA CASSLRGGQIPSTYEQYF TGTGCCAGCTCACTCCGAGGGGGACAGATACCCTCGACCTACGAGCAGTACTTC
TRBD1 TRBJ2-1 TRBV11-2 many CASSLRQGLEYEQFF TGTGCCAGCAGCTTACGACAGGGGCTAGAATATGAGCAGTTCTTC
NA TRBJ1-6 TRBV5-5 many CASSSGTHTPLHF TGTGCCAGCAGCTCCGGGACTCACACACCCCTCCACTTT
NA TRBJ2-2 TRBV18 many CASSTGNRPNTGELFF TGTGCCAGCTCTACGGGGAACAGACCGAACACCGGGGAGCTGTTTTTT
NA TRBJ1-1 TRBV7-9 many CASNVGLNTEAFF TGTGCCAGCAATGTAGGGTTGAACACTGAAGCTTTCTTT
NA TRBJ1-1 TRBV20-1 NA CSARKGADTEAFF TGCAGTGCTAGGAAAGGGGCGGACACTGAAGCTTTCTTT
NA TRBJ2-3 TRBV4-2 NA CASSQGASLLSTDTQYF TGTGCCAGCAGCCAAGGCGCGTCCCTCCTCAGCACAGATACGCAGTATTTT
NA TRBJ2-3 TRBV7-6 NA CASSLTGDSTDTQYF TGTGCCAGCAGCCTGACAGGAGATAGCACAGATACGCAGTATTTT
NA TRBJ1-1 TRBV2 many CASSQGVLNTEAFF TGTGCCAGCAGTCAGGGAGTCCTGAACACTGAAGCTTTCTTT
TRBD1 TRBJ1-2 TRBV28 many CASSPGGLYGYTF TGTGCCAGCAGCCCAGGGGGACTCTATGGCTACACCTTC
NA TRBJ2-5 TRBV9 once CASSVADTRWETQYF TGTGCCAGCAGCGTAGCCGATACACGTTGGGAGACCCAGTACTTC
NA TRBJ2-7 TRBV4-2 many CASSQPSYEQYF TGTGCCAGCAGCCAACCGAGCTACGAGCAGTACTTC
NA TRBJ1-1 TRBV19 NA CASSITRRTMNTEAFF TGTGCCAGTAGTATAACAAGAAGAACCATGAACACTGAAGCTTTCTTT
TRBD2 TRBJ2-7 TRBV2 many CASSVGELAGEQYF TGTGCCAGCAGTGTTGGGGAACTAGCGGGCGAGCAGTACTTC
TRBD1 TRBJ1-5 TRBV5-1 NA CASSPHWLDHGGRGNQPQHF TGCGCCAGCAGCCCGCATTGGCTGGATCATGGGGGCAGGGGGAATCAGCCCCAGCATTTT
TRBD1 TRBJ2-7 TRBV20-1 few CSATTGGHEQYF TGCAGTGCGACCACAGGGGGTCACGAGCAGTACTTC
TRBD1 TRBJ1-6 TRBV27 NA CASSSTRDRASPLHF TGTGCCAGCAGTTCTACCCGGGACAGGGCATCACCCCTCCACTTT
NA TRBJ2-2 TRBV6-5 few CASSYSSGFTGELFF TGTGCCAGCAGTTACTCTTCCGGGTTCACCGGGGAGCTGTTTTTT
TRBD1 TRBJ2-3 TRBV2 many CATDRTSTDTQYF TGTGCCACGGACAGGACTAGCACAGATACGCAGTATTTT
NA TRBJ2-2 TRBV20-1 few CSARDLRAGTTGELFF TGCAGTGCTAGAGATCTGCGCGCAGGGACCACCGGGGAGCTGTTTTTT
NA TRBJ2-7 TRBV5-5 NA CASSYRDLSYEQYF TGTGCCAGCAGCTACCGGGACCTCTCCTACGAGCAGTACTTC